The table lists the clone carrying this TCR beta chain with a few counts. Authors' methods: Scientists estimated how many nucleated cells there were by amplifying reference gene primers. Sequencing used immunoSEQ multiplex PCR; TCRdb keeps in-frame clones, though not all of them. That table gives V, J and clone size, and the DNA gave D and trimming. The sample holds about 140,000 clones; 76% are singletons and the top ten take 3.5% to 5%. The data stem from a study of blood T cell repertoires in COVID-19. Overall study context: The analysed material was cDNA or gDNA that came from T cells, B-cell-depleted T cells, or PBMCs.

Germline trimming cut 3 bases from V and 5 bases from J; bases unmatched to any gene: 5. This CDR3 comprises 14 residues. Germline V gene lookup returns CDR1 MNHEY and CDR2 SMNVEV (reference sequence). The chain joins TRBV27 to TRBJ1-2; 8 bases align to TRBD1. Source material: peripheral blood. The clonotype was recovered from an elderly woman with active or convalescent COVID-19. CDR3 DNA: TGTGCCAGCAGTTTCTCGACAGGGGTATATGGCTACACCTTC. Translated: CASSFSTGVYGYTF.